Included here is one T cell receptor beta chain sequence, with context. Here immunoSEQ multiplex PCR was the method, and the copy in TCRdb shows in-frame clones only, minus some. The data contain roughly 250,000 clones, approximately 90% of them seen just once; the ten biggest clones take up roughly 8.3%. The CDR3 runs to 17 residues. Unmatched junction bases numbered 15, after V lost 10 bases and J lost 4 bases. Germline-derived CDR1 and CDR2 are SGHDN and FVKESK. The data were obtained in a study of blood T cell repertoires in COVID-19. Study-level information: Italy, Spain and the United States were the sources of the convalescent and acute COVID-19 samples. PBMCs, B-cell-depleted T cells, or T cells were the source of the cDNA or gDNA that made up the material.

Enrollees, roughly 18 to 90 years old, lived in roughly 24 US areas. Cohorts were assigned according to the clinical history that participants reported. The V call is TRBV14, the J call TRBJ2-7; TRBD2 aligns across 14 bases. The receptor's source is a man in his forties who had recovered from COVID-19. Sequencing was carried out using PBMCs or T cells enriched from blood (not recorded which). CDR3 amino acids: CATSQGGLAGGVYEQYF. DNA for the CDR3: TGTGCCACCTCACAGGGAGGACTAGCGGGGGGCGTTTACGAGCAGTACTTC.